This T cell receptor beta chain was recorded in a study of blood T cell repertoires in COVID-19. The wider study: Donors in the United States, Italy and Spain gave samples during acute or convalescent COVID-19.

TCRdb's copy holds only in-frame clones and misses some; the assay was immunoSEQ multiplex PCR. The table includes about 260,000 clones, approximately 90% detected once. Adults between roughly 18 and 95 years of age took part from 24 US areas. The sample holds a few counts of this clone. The CDR3 totals 14 residues. Germline CDR1 is SGHRS and CDR2 is YFSETQ. After removal of 3 bases from V and 4 bases from J, the junction contained 6 bases not matched to a gene. The chain joins TRBV5-1 to TRBJ1-2; the match to TRBD1 covers 7 bases. The sequenced sample consisted of PBMCs or T cells enriched from blood (not recorded which). This receptor was identified in a man aged 50-59 years who had been exposed to COVID-19. This chain's CDR3 is CASSSTGVGYGYTF. CDR3 DNA: TGCGCCAGCAGCTCAACAGGGGTGGGCTATGGCTACACCTTC.